What follows is one TCR beta chain and its context. This specimen belongs to a study of cytomegalovirus exposure and HLA in healthy donors. Germline CDR1 is SGHDT and CDR2 is YYEEEE. CDR3 size: 15 residues. The junction had 4 bases not matched to a gene; V was cut back by 2 bases and J by 3 bases. Assay used: immunoSEQ multiplex PCR; TCRdb lists only in-frame clones, some missing. Among roughly 60,000 clones listed, 92% were seen once. The specimen sequenced was PBMCs. J is TRBJ2-1 and V is TRBV5-6; 8 bases align to TRBD2. The sequence was collected from a woman aged 18-29 years in good health and CMV-seronegative. DNA for the CDR3: TGTGCCAGCAGCTTACTAGCGGCAAGCTACAATGAGCAGTTCTTC. Translating it yields CASSLLAASYNEQFF.